These 28 T cell receptor beta chains were sequenced from one sample in a study of cytomegalovirus exposure and HLA in healthy donors. Primers included in the PCR were 60 Vbeta and 13 Jbeta primers. Only in-frame clones appear in the TCRdb table, and some are missing; sequencing was by immunoSEQ multiplex PCR. The repertoire holds approximately 200,000 clones, with 60% to 80% as singletons. Material: PBMCs. These receptors all stem from a man between 18 and 29 years old in good health and CMV-seronegative.

The gene calls are TRBV21-1 and TRBJ2-5; the table's D call of TRBD2 was not tested on the DNA. TRBV21-1 constitutes a pseudogene. CDR3 length: 19 amino acids. CDR3 loop: CASSNGATRGLAGGETQYF. The CDR3 DNA reads TGTGCCAGCAGCAACGGCGCTACCCGGGGACTAGCGGGAGGGGAGACCCAGTACTTC.

J is TRBJ2-5 and V is TRBV11-2; D may be TRBD2 (5 bases). The CDR3 has 11 residues. The V gene's germline CDR1 is SGHAT and CDR2 FQNNGV. V was shortened by 5 bases and J by 10 bases, with 11 bases between the two germline ends. CDR3 in amino acids: CASSLREGQYF. CDR3 DNA sequence: TGTGCCAGCAGCCTACGGGAAGGCCAGTACTTC.

On this clone: This sample includes further DNA sequences coding for the same CDR3. The rearrangement links TRBV4-3 to TRBJ1-2; D call uncertain. The germline gives CDR1 LGHNA, CDR2 YSLEER. V lost 1 base, J lost 2 bases, and 5 bases lay in between. This CDR3 has 13 amino acids. CDR3 protein: CASSQGQNYGYTF. CDR3 sequence (DNA): TGCGCCAGCAGCCAAGGGCAAAACTATGGCTACACCTTC.

Note on this clone: Its ends do not fully match the called genes, so a read error is possible. This chain connects TRBV30 to TRBJ2-3; TRBD2 might be the D (5 bases). The length of the CDR3 is 15 residues. Germline lookup yields CDR1 GTSNPN and CDR2 SVGIG (reference sequence). CDR3 in amino acids: CAWSLRERSTDTQYF. The CDR3 nucleotides read TGTGCCTGGAGCCTCCGCGAGCGGAGCACGGATACGCAGTATTTT. The complete variable domain, with remaining parts taken from reference TRBV30 and TRBJ2-3, reads SQTIHQWPATLVQPVGSPLSLECTVEGTSNPNLYWYRQAAGRGLQLLFYSVGIGQISSEVPQNLSASRPQDRQFILSSKKLLLSDSGFYLCAWSLRERSTDTQYFGPGTRLTVL.

This clone occurred a few times. V gene TRBV6-4 combines with J gene TRBJ2-7; tentatively, D is TRBD1 (7 bases). With 2 bases removed from V and 4 bases from J, the gap between germline ends came to 21 bases. The CDR3 spans 17 residues. Germline V CDR1 and CDR2: MRHNA, SNTAGT. CDR3 bases: TGTGCCAGCAGTGACACAGACAGGGCACTTGGGAGGTACGAGCAGTACTTC. Translated: CASSDTDRALGRYEQYF.

The chain carries TRBV6-1 and TRBJ2-1; 9 bases are a match to TRBD1. The junction had 2 bases not matched to a gene; V was cut back by 6 bases and J by 8 bases. The germline V gene encodes CDR1 MNHNS and CDR2 SASEGT. The CDR3 extends over 12 amino acids. This CDR3 is CASRGQGYEQFF. CDR3 DNA sequence: TGTGCCAGCAGGGGACAGGGTTATGAGCAGTTCTTC.

This rearrangement joins TRBV2 to TRBJ1-6, with a possible D match to TRBD1 (5 bases). Per the germline V gene, CDR1 is SNHLY and CDR2 is FYNNEI. Trimming removed 9 bases at V and 8 bases at J, with 14 bases between. The CDR3 spans 13 residues. The CDR3: CARESGVDSPLHF. The CDR3 DNA is TGTGCCAGAGAGTCGGGGGTCGATTCACCCCTCCACTTT.

The chain is built from TRBV28 and TRBJ1-5; weak D call: TRBD1 (5 bases). V shed 2 bases and J shed 7 bases, with 18 bases lying between them. CDR1 MDHEN and CDR2 SYDVKM come from the germline V gene. The CDR3 runs to 16 residues. The CDR3 region is CASSLAGDPRDQPQHF. Here the CDR3 DNA reads TGTGCCAGCAGTTTAGCGGGGGACCCAAGGGACCAGCCCCAGCATTTT.

This rearrangement joins TRBV30 to TRBJ1-1; D ambiguous. Germline V lookup: CDR1 GTSNPN, CDR2 SVGIG (reference sequence). CDR3 length: 13 residues. V dropped 0 bases and J dropped 2 bases, with 7 bases sitting between them. The CDR3 loop reads CAWSVSHNTEAFF. The DNA of the CDR3 is TGTGCCTGGAGTGTAAGCCATAACACTGAAGCTTTCTTT.

The chain joins TRBV11-2 to TRBJ1-5; 7 bases are a match to TRBD1. CDR1 and CDR2 from the germline V gene are SGHAT and FQNNGV. V shed 3 bases and J 9 bases; nucleotides not matched to a gene: 8. The CDR3 covers 14 residues. The CDR3 loop is CASSFDRDRRPQHF. The DNA of the CDR3 is TGTGCCAGCAGCTTCGACCGGGACAGACGGCCCCAGCATTTT.

Only one count was recorded for this clone. The V call is TRBV7-3, the J call TRBJ1-1; D might be TRBD1 (6 bases). CDR1 is SGHTA, CDR2 FQGTGA, per germline. The CDR3 spans 15 residues. Trimming shortened V by 5 bases and J by 2 bases, and 15 bases separated the two germline ends. The CDR3 DNA sequence: TGTGCCAGCAGCGCCCACTCACAGGGTAACACTGAAGCTTTCTTT. It is translated as CASSAHSQGNTEAFF.

J is TRBJ2-2 and V is TRBV5-1; TRBD2 aligns across 8 bases. The germline V gene has CDR1 SGHRS and CDR2 YFSETQ. The ends lost 0 bases at V and 2 bases at J; junction bases unmatched: 6. This CDR3 spans 17 amino acids. The CDR3 DNA sequence: TGCGCCAGCAGCTTGGCCGTGAGCGGGAGAAACACCGGGGAGCTGTTTTTT. Protein product: CASSLAVSGRNTGELFF.

The rearrangement uses TRBV5-6 and TRBJ2-5; no firm D call. Germline V gives CDR1 SGHDT, CDR2 YYEEEE. The CDR3 totals 15 residues. Trimming stripped 4 bases from V and 5 bases from J, with 18 bases between. CDR3 nucleotide sequence: TGTGCCAGCAGCCCTGACGAGGCTCGTCGGGAGACCCAGTACTTC. This encodes CASSPDEARRETQYF.

V and J are TRBV2 and TRBJ1-4; 7 positions match TRBD1. The CDR3 has 13 amino acids. CDR1 is SNHLY and CDR2 is FYNNEI in the germline V gene. The V segment lost 8 bases and the J segment 7 bases; nucleotides outside the gene matches: 7. CDR3 DNA sequence: TGTGCCAGCCGCGGACAGGCCCTTGAAAAACTGTTTTTT. It specifies CASRGQALEKLFF. Complete variable domain (other parts from reference TRBV2 and TRBJ1-4): EPEVTQTPSHQVTQMGQEVILRCVPISNHLYFYWYRQILGQKVEFLVSFYNNEISEKSEIFDDQFSVERPDGSNFTLKIRSTKLEDSAMYFCASRGQALEKLFFGSGTQLSVL.

The chain employs TRBV5-6 and TRBJ1-2, with a weak D call TRBD1 (6 bases). V dropped 5 bases and J dropped 4 bases, with 15 bases sitting between them. The CDR3 runs 14 residues. Germline V gene data show CDR1 as SGHDT and CDR2 as YYEEEE. The CDR3 DNA follows: TGTGCCAGCAGTACCCGGGACACCCTCTATGGCTACACCTTC. Protein product: CASSTRDTLYGYTF.

This clone has a handful of counts. The chain couples TRBV15 to TRBJ2-3; 9 nucleotides agree with TRBD2. The CDR3 runs to 21 residues. Per germline, CDR1 LNHNV and CDR2 YYDKDF (reference sequence). The trim removed 3 bases at V and 4 bases at J, leaving 23 bases unmatched. DNA of the CDR3: TGTGCCACCAGCAGCACTGGAGTAGGACATAGAGAGCGGGGGGCGTCAGATACGCAGTATTTT. Residues: CATSSTGVGHRERGASDTQYF.

CDR3 in DNA: TGTGCCAGTAGTAGGCAGGAAAATGAAAAACTGTTTTTT. Protein: CASSRQENEKLFF. V is TRBV19 and J is TRBJ1-4; D uncertain. Per the germline V gene, CDR1 is LNHDA and CDR2 is SQIVND (reference sequence). The CDR3 is 13 amino acids. Deletions cut 4 bases from V and 5 bases from J, with 8 bases between.

Comments on this clone: The sample holds other DNA sequences that translate to the same CDR3. The rearrangement uses TRBV7-3 and TRBJ2-5; TRBD2 matches 7 bases. The junction had 3 bases not matched to a gene; V was cut back by 3 bases and J by 5 bases. The CDR3 length is 13 residues. Per the germline V gene, CDR1 is SGHTA and CDR2 is FQGTGA. Written as DNA, the CDR3 is TGTGCCAGCAGCTTGTCGGGGGGTGAGACCCAGTACTTC. Its translation: CASSLSGGETQYF.

V gene TRBV19 combines with J gene TRBJ1-5; no firm D call. The CDR3 loop spans 13 amino acids. Germline values: CDR1 LNHDA, CDR2 SQIVND (reference sequence). V lost 4 bases to trimming and J lost 4 bases, with 8 bases between them. The CDR3 DNA follows: TGTGCCAGTAGTAGGGCGTTAAATCAGCCCCAGCATTTT. This codes for CASSRALNQPQHF.

The CDR3 sequence is CASSSQGPYEQYF. The CDR3 DNA is TGCGCCAGCAGCTCTCAGGGTCCCTACGAGCAGTACTTC. The chain couples TRBV5-1 to TRBJ2-7; D possibly corresponds to TRBD1 (5 bases). CDR3 size: 13 residues. Germline V gene sequence: CDR1 SGHRS, CDR2 YFSETQ. Trimming shortened V by 3 bases and J by 2 bases, and 9 bases separated the two germline ends.

This clone is a singleton in its sample. The chain recombines TRBV7-3 with TRBJ2-1; TRBD1 matches 10 bases. CDR3 size: 15 residues. Germline assignment: CDR1 SGHTA and CDR2 FQGTGA. Unmatched junction bases numbered 9, after V lost 3 bases and J lost 10 bases. The CDR3 DNA is TGTGCCAGCAGCTTGGGACAGGGGACCCTTGGGGAGCAGTTCTTC. Protein product: CASSLGQGTLGEQFF. The variable domain in full, completed from reference TRBV7-3 and TRBJ2-1, reads GAGVSQTPSNKVTEKGKYVELRCDPISGHTALYWYRQSLGQGPEFLIYFQGTGAADDSGLPNDRFFAVRPEGSVSTLKIQRTERGDSAVYLCASSLGQGTLGEQFFGPGTRLTVL.

DNA of the CDR3: TGTGCCAGCTTGGGGAGGGAGGGCCGTGCGCAGTATTTT. This encodes CASLGREGRAQYF. V is TRBV6-5 and J is TRBJ2-3; TRBD2 agrees at 7 bases. There are 13 residues in the CDR3. The V gene end was trimmed by 8 bases and the J gene end by 10 bases; junction bases not matched to a gene: 12. Germline V lookup: CDR1 MNHEY, CDR2 SVGAGI.

The V call is TRBV30, the J call TRBJ1-3; TRBD1 is a possible D gene (5 bases). This CDR3 comprises 14 residues. Trimming took 0 bases from V and 3 from J, leaving 9 bases between them. CDR1 is GTSNPN and CDR2 is SVGIG in the germline V gene (reference sequence). CDR3 loop: CAWSVGGFGNTIYF. The DNA of the CDR3 is TGTGCCTGGAGTGTTGGGGGGTTTGGAAACACCATATATTTT. The whole variable domain, remainder taken from reference TRBV30 and TRBJ1-3, is SQTIHQWPATLVQPVGSPLSLECTVEGTSNPNLYWYRQAAGRGLQLLFYSVGIGQISSEVPQNLSASRPQDRQFILSSKKLLLSDSGFYLCAWSVGGFGNTIYFGEGSWLTVV.

The chain carries TRBV30 and TRBJ1-2; D remains ambiguous. V dropped 5 bases and J dropped 7 bases, with 11 bases sitting between them. Germline assignment: CDR1 GTSNPN and CDR2 SVGIG (reference sequence). The CDR3 consists of 11 residues. CDR3 loop: CAWVVRAGYTF. In DNA form, the CDR3 reads TGTGCCTGGGTCGTGAGGGCTGGCTACACCTTC.

The chain has TRBV2 and TRBJ2-1; 9 nucleotides match TRBD2. CDR1 is SNHLY, CDR2 FYNNEI, per germline. The CDR3 extends over 14 amino acids. The junction had 5 bases not matched to a gene; V was cut back by 3 bases and J by 8 bases. In nucleotides, the CDR3 is TGTGCCAGCAGTGACAGCGGGGGGCCCGATGAGCAGTTCTTC. Amino acid sequence: CASSDSGGPDEQFF.

The chain employs TRBV27 and TRBJ1-5; a possible D gene is TRBD1 (5 bases). Between the trimmed V and J ends, which lost 2 bases and 6 bases, there was a span of 8 bases. Germline CDR1 is MNHEY and CDR2 is SMNVEV (reference sequence). The CDR3 length is 13 residues. The CDR3 DNA follows: TGTGCCAGCAGTTTAGGGAGGGGTCAGCCCCAGCATTTT. It yields the protein CASSLGRGQPQHF.

The chain has TRBV7-9 and TRBJ1-4, with TRBD1 identical over 7 bases. CDR1 SEHNR and CDR2 FQNEAQ come from the germline V gene (reference sequence). The CDR3 length is 14 residues. The junction had 3 bases not matched to a gene; V was cut back by 4 bases and J by 4 bases. The CDR3 spells CASSWDRFNEKLFF. CDR3 bases: TGTGCCAGCAGCTGGGACAGATTTAATGAAAAACTGTTTTTT.

V is TRBV25-1 and J is TRBJ2-7; TRBD2 matches at 7 bases. CDR1 MGHDK and CDR2 SYGVNS come from the germline V gene. The CDR3 is made up of 14 amino acids. V dropped 4 bases and J dropped 4; count of bases not matched to a gene: 7. DNA for the CDR3: TGTGCCAGCAGTGCGGCGGGAGTGCTTTACGAGCAGTACTTC. This translates into CASSAAGVLYEQYF.